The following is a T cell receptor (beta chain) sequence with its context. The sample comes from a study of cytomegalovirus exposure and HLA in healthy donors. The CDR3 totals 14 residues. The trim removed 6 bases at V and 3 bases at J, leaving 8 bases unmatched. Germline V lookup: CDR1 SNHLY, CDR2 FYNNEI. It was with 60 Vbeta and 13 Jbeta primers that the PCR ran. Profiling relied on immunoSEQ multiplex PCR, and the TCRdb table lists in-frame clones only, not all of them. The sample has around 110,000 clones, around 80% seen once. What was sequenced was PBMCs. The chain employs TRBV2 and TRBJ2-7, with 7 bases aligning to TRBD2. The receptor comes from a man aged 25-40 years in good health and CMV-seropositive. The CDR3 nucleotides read TGTGCCAGCAGGCTGGGAGGGGAACTCTACGAGCAGTACTTC. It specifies CASRLGGELYEQYF. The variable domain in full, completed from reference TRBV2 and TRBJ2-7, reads EPEVTQTPSHQVTQMGQEVILRCVPISNHLYFYWYRQILGQKVEFLVSFYNNEISEKSEIFDDQFSVERPDGSNFTLKIRSTKLEDSAMYFCASRLGGELYEQYFGPGTRLTVT.